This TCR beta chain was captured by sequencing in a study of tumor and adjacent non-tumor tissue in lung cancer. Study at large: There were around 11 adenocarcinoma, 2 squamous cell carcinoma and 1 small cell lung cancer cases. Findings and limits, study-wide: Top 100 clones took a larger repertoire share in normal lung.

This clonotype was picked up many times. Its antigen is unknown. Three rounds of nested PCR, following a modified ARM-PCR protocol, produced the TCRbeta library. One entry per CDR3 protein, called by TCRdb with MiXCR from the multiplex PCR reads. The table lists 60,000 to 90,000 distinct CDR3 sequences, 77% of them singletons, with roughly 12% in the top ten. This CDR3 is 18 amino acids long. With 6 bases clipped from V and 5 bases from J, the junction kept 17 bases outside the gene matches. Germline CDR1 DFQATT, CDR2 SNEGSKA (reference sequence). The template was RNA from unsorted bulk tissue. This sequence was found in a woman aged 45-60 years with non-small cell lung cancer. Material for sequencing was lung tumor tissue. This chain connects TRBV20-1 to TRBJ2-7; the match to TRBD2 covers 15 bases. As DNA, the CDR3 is TGCAGTGCCACGCCGGGGGGACTAGCGGGAGGAGTGGCCAACGAGCAGTACTTC. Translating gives CSATPGGLAGGVANEQYF.